Below, 29 T cell receptor beta chains from the same sample are listed, as sequenced in a study of identical twins. Each CDR3 protein is one row after TCRdb ran MiXCR on the 5' RACE reads. The sample lists 200,000 to 250,000 distinct CDR3 sequences, 7.5% occurring once. These data were likewise used in another study, on yellow fever vaccine responses in identical twins.

The sequenced sample consisted of memory (CD45RO+) T cells sorted from blood. The receptors derive from a woman aged 18-29 years in good health.

This clonotype was counted only a few times. The CDR3 DNA follows: TGTGCCAGCAGCGGGACAGGGGCCCCCGGGGAGCTGTTTTTT. Its translation: CASSGTGAPGELFF. The chain joins TRBV2 to TRBJ2-2; 10 bases match TRBD1. J lost 6 bases, V lost 6 bases, and 4 bases had no gene match. Germline CDR1 and CDR2: SNHLY and FYNNEI. The CDR3 totals 14 residues.

Here the CDR3 DNA reads TGTGCCAGCAGGCCCCCCGGGAAAAGCGGGATTGAGCAGTTCTTC. Amino acids: CASRPPGKSGIEQFF. V usage is TRBV6-1 and J usage is TRBJ2-1; 7 bases are shared with TRBD2. Trimming removed 6 bases from V and 9 bases from J; junction bases left unmatched: 14. The CDR3 covers 15 residues. Germline CDR1 MNHNS, CDR2 SASEGT.

This clonotype was counted a few times. The J gene is TRBJ1-4, the V gene TRBV5-1; perhaps TRBD1 as D (6 bases). The CDR3 extends over 15 amino acids. Trimming took 4 bases from V and 5 from J, leaving 15 bases between them. The V gene's germline CDR1 is SGHRS and CDR2 YFSETQ. The CDR3 nucleotides are TGCGCCAGCAGCCCCACGGGGACAAGAAATGAAAAACTGTTTTTT. It is translated as CASSPTGTRNEKLFF.

This clonotype has just a few counts. This chain links TRBV5-5 with TRBJ2-2; D perhaps matches TRBD1 (5 bases). The germline CDR1 and CDR2 sequences are SGHKS and YYEKEE (reference sequence). V was trimmed by 4 bases and J by 2 bases, leaving 15 bases between them. The CDR3 extends over 16 amino acids. DNA of the CDR3: TGTGCCAGCAGCCCTTTTGGGGCATTCAACACCGGGGAGCTGTTTTTT. This translates into CASSPFGAFNTGELFF.

This clonotype was observed many times. CDR3 nucleotides: TGTGCCAGCAGACCTGCCAATCAGGGCTCCGAGCAGTACTTC. This translates into CASRPANQGSEQYF. The rearrangement links TRBV12-3 or TRBV12-4 to TRBJ2-7; possible D gene TRBD1, 5 bases. This CDR3 comprises 14 residues. V shed 6 bases and J shed 6 bases, with 18 bases lying between them.

V gene TRBV5-1 combines with J gene TRBJ1-2; weak D call: TRBD1 (6 bases). From germline, CDR1 is SGHRS and CDR2 YFSETQ. This CDR3 comprises 16 residues. V shed 0 bases and J shed 5 bases, with 17 bases lying between them. The CDR3 DNA reads TGCGCCAGCAGCTTGGGTTCCCGGGACACGCTTTATGGCTACACCTTC. Translated: CASSLGSRDTLYGYTF.

This sequence joins TRBV20-1 and TRBJ2-2; the D call may be TRBD1 or TRBD2 (5 bases each). Trimming stripped 1 base from V and 1 base from J, with 13 bases between. Germline lookup yields CDR1 DFQATT and CDR2 SNEGSKA (reference sequence). The CDR3 totals 16 residues. This chain's CDR3 is CSARVPRGGNTGELFF. CDR3 nucleotides: TGCAGTGCTAGAGTCCCCCGTGGGGGGAACACCGGGGAGCTGTTTTTT.

This clonotype was detected only a few times. The rearrangement links TRBV7-9 to TRBJ2-3; 9 nucleotides align to TRBD1. V lost 3 bases to trimming and J lost 0 bases; unmatched junction nucleotides: 1. CDR1 and CDR2 (germline): SEHNR, FQNEAQ (reference sequence). This CDR3 is built from 15 residues. CDR3 sequence: CASSFGTGSTDTQYF. As DNA, the CDR3 is TGTGCCAGCAGCTTCGGGACAGGGAGCACAGATACGCAGTATTTT.

This clonotype was picked up many times. The chain joins TRBV4-1 to TRBJ2-2; 13 bases are shared with TRBD2. Germline lookup yields CDR1 MGHRA and CDR2 YSYEKL. The CDR3 is made up of 19 amino acids. Trimming at V came to 1 base and at J to 4 bases, leaving 9 bases not matched to a gene. CDR3 in DNA: TGCGCCAGCAGCCAAGTTGTGACTAGCGGGAGGAAGTCCACCGGGGAGCTGTTTTTT. Protein product: CASSQVVTSGRKSTGELFF.

A few counts support this clonotype. The chain combines TRBV21-1 with TRBJ1-2; TRBD1, as called in the table, went unchecked against the DNA. TRBV21-1 counts as a pseudogene. There are 15 residues in the CDR3. CDR3 nucleotides: TGTGCCAGCAGCAAAGTGGGACAGGAGTTCTATGGCTACACCTTC. Residues: CASSKVGQEFYGYTF.

This chain uses TRBV10-3 with TRBJ2-5; D gene ambiguous. The CDR3 contains 14 residues. Trimming removed 5 bases from V and 1 base from J, with 11 bases in between. The germline gives CDR1 ENHRY, CDR2 SYGVKD. DNA for the CDR3: TGTGCCATCAGTATGCGGCAGATCCAAGAGACCCAGTACTTC. Translated: CAISMRQIQETQYF.

This clonotype was found many times. The chain employs TRBV20-1 and TRBJ2-7; TRBD2 aligns across 9 bases. CDR1 DFQATT and CDR2 SNEGSKA come from the germline V gene (reference sequence). The J segment lost 5 bases and the V segment lost 3 bases, leaving 11 bases of the junction unmatched. There are 15 residues in the CDR3. The CDR3 coding sequence is TGCAGTGCTAGTGGATCGCGGGGGGGCCTGGACGAGCAGTACTTC. It codes for CSASGSRGGLDEQYF.

This clonotype was seen repeatedly, ten times or more. The gene calls are TRBV5-1 and TRBJ2-3; a weak D match, TRBD2 (6 bases). The CDR3 runs 14 residues. Germline V gives CDR1 SGHRS, CDR2 YFSETQ. Deletions cut 2 bases from V and 2 bases from J, with 9 bases between. The CDR3 sequence: CASSFSGFTDTQYF. DNA for the CDR3: TGCGCCAGCAGCTTCAGCGGGTTCACAGATACGCAGTATTTT.

The rearrangement uses TRBV30 and TRBJ2-5; D tentatively reads TRBD1 or TRBD2 (6 bases each). This CDR3 contains 13 residues. Between the trimmed V and J ends, which lost 5 bases and 4 bases, there was a span of 14 bases. From germline, CDR1 is GTSNPN and CDR2 SVGIG (reference sequence). The CDR3: CAWDRGQVETQYF. Written as DNA, the CDR3 is TGTGCCTGGGACCGGGGGCAGGTAGAGACCCAGTACTTC.

This clonotype has ten or more counts. The rearrangement links TRBV11-2 to TRBJ2-1; 7 bases fit TRBD2. V lost 6 bases to trimming and J lost 2 bases; unmatched junction nucleotides: 7. The CDR3 is 15 amino acids. Germline CDR1 and CDR2: SGHAT and FQNNGV. The CDR3 DNA sequence: TGTGCCAGCAGGCGAGGCGGGACTACCTACAATGAGCAGTTCTTC. Its translation is CASRRGGTTYNEQFF.

The rearrangement uses TRBV27 and TRBJ2-3, with 8 bases that match TRBD2. Germline-derived CDR1 and CDR2 are MNHEY and SMNVEV (reference sequence). The CDR3 sequence is 13 residues long. Unmatched junction bases numbered 7, after V lost 8 bases and J lost 6 bases. The DNA of the CDR3 is TGTGCCAGCGGTACCTTAGCGGGGGATACGCAGTATTTT. Residues: CASGTLAGDTQYF.

This clonotype was counted at least ten times. The chain combines TRBV11-2 with TRBJ2-3; a weak D match, TRBD1 (5 bases). The CDR3 spans 15 residues. Germline V gene data show CDR1 as SGHAT and CDR2 as FQNNGV. V was pared by 1 base and J by 1 base, with 9 bases between. In DNA, the CDR3 is TGTGCCAGCAGCTTAGGGGCCAGGGGCACAGATACGCAGTATTTT. This gives the protein CASSLGARGTDTQYF.

This clonotype was counted at least ten times. The rearrangement uses TRBV12-3 or TRBV12-4 and TRBJ2-7; D not certain. Trimming took 1 base from V and 0 from J, leaving 13 bases between them. This CDR3 region has 16 residues. CDR3 amino acids: CASSLEVREISYEQYF. The DNA for the CDR3 is TGTGCCAGCAGTTTAGAGGTTAGAGAGATCTCCTACGAGCAGTACTTC.

This clonotype occurred many times. V and J are TRBV20-1 and TRBJ2-3; 11 nucleotides align to TRBD2. The CDR3 is made up of 16 amino acids. Germline CDR1 is DFQATT and CDR2 is SNEGSKA (reference sequence). Germline trimming cut 0 bases from V and 2 bases from J; bases unmatched to any gene: 4. CDR3 in DNA: TGCAGTGCTAGAGATTTAGCGGGGGGGCACACAGATACGCAGTATTTT. Encoded protein: CSARDLAGGHTDTQYF.

This clonotype was counted between two and nine times. CDR3 in DNA: TGTGCCAGCGGAACTAGCAGCGATGAGCAGTTCTTC. It is translated as CASGTSSDEQFF. The rearrangement uses TRBV28 and TRBJ2-1; TRBD2 is a possible D gene (6 bases). Germline loops: CDR1 MDHEN, CDR2 SYDVKM. The V end lost 8 bases, the J end lost 8 bases, and 13 bases lay between the germline ends. The CDR3 extends over 12 amino acids.

This clonotype occurred many times. The genes are TRBV6-1 and TRBJ2-5; D is perhaps TRBD1 or TRBD2 (5 bases each). V dropped 6 bases and J dropped 3 bases, with 17 bases sitting between them. CDR1 is MNHNS, CDR2 SASEGT, per germline. The CDR3 totals 15 residues. The CDR3 reads CASRNRDVVEETQYF. CDR3 sequence (DNA): TGTGCCAGCAGAAACCGGGACGTCGTTGAAGAGACCCAGTACTTC.

Ten or more counts support this clonotype. The chain recombines TRBV7-9 with TRBJ2-1; TRBD2 aligns across 14 bases. With 5 bases clipped from V and 5 bases from J, the junction kept 5 bases outside the gene matches. The germline V gene has CDR1 SEHNR and CDR2 FQNEAQ (reference sequence). The CDR3 spans 16 residues. CDR3 nucleotide sequence: TGTGCCAGCAGCGCCCCGGGACTAGCGGGAGACAATGAGCAGTTCTTC. Amino acid sequence: CASSAPGLAGDNEQFF.

The chain has TRBV12-3 or TRBV12-4 and TRBJ2-5, with D tentatively TRBD1 (6 bases). The CDR3 consists of 11 residues. The V end was cut by 8 bases, the J end by 7 bases, with 11 bases between. The DNA of the CDR3 is TGTGCCAGCCGAAACAGGGCGACCCAGTACTTC. This translates into CASRNRATQYF.

This clonotype showed up just a few times. The chain employs TRBV7-9 and TRBJ2-7; no definite D call. The CDR3 is made up of 12 amino acids. Looked up from germline, CDR1 is SEHNR and CDR2 is FQNEAQ (reference sequence). With 5 bases removed from V and 4 bases from J, the gap between germline ends came to 9 bases. The CDR3 coding sequence is TGTGCCAGCAGCCAGCAAACATACGAGCAGTACTTC. Its protein is CASSQQTYEQYF.

This clonotype occurred many times. The chain couples TRBV12-3 or TRBV12-4 to TRBJ1-5; D not resolved. The CDR3 length is 13 residues. Trimming stripped 2 bases from V and 3 bases from J, with 5 bases between. The CDR3 is CASSLRNNQPQHF. The CDR3 coding sequence is TGTGCCAGCAGTTTAAGGAACAATCAGCCCCAGCATTTT.

This clonotype has more than one count but fewer than ten. This chain links TRBV4-2 with TRBJ2-7; 9 bases agree with TRBD2. Germline lookup yields CDR1 LGHNA and CDR2 YNFKEQ. With 5 bases clipped from V and 5 bases from J, the junction kept 1 base outside the gene matches. This CDR3 is 12 amino acids long. DNA for the CDR3: TGTGCCAGCAGCATAGCGGGAGACGAGCAGTACTTC. It yields the protein CASSIAGDEQYF.

This clonotype was observed many times. The chain recombines TRBV20-1 with TRBJ2-2, with D maybe TRBD1 (5 bases). Trimming removed 2 bases at V and 6 bases at J, with 16 bases between. CDR1 and CDR2 from the germline V gene are DFQATT and SNEGSKA (reference sequence). This CDR3 region has 15 residues. The chain's CDR3 is CSARSQGTVSGELFF. The CDR3 DNA reads as TGCAGTGCTAGAAGTCAGGGTACGGTCTCCGGGGAGCTGTTTTTT.

This clonotype occurred a few times. The chain uses TRBV5-1 and TRBJ1-6; the D gene is possibly TRBD1 (6 bases). Per germline, CDR1 SGHRS and CDR2 YFSETQ. V was clipped by 4 bases and J by 5 bases, with 19 bases between them. The CDR3 spans 17 residues. CDR3 in DNA: TGCGCCAGCAGCCACAAAGCAGGGGCCGGGGATAATTCACCCCTCCACTTT. As protein: CASSHKAGAGDNSPLHF.

At least ten counts were recorded for this clonotype. V usage is TRBV28 and J usage is TRBJ2-6; unclear D gene. The ends were cut back, 3 bases at V and 1 base at J, with 7 bases in the middle. The CDR3 totals 15 residues. Per germline, CDR1 MDHEN and CDR2 SYDVKM. The CDR3 is CASSFFGSGANVLTF. The CDR3 bases are TGTGCCAGCAGTTTTTTCGGGTCTGGGGCCAACGTCCTGACTTTC. The entire variable domain, with the rest obtained from reference TRBV28 and TRBJ2-6, is as follows: DVKVTQSSRYLVKRTGEKVFLECVQDMDHENMFWYRQDPGLGLRLIYFSYDVKMKEKGDIPEGYSVSREKKERFSLILESASTNQTSMYLCASSFFGSGANVLTFGAGSRLTVL.